The source of this T cell receptor beta chain is a study of control samples from healthy donors and cancer patients. This table comes from immunoSEQ multiplex PCR, and its TCRdb copy is limited to in-frame clones, with some not included. The table shows about 120,000 clones, with around nine tenths occurring only once. The germline V gene has CDR1 KGHSH and CDR2 LQKENI. V lost 2 bases and J 0 bases, leaving 7 bases between the germline ends. This CDR3 contains 14 residues. The TCR originated in a young man in good health. Sequencing input: blood. V gene TRBV18 combines with J gene TRBJ1-1; D is ambiguous. The CDR3 sequence is CASSPGLMNTEAFF. CDR3 nucleotides: TGTGCCAGCTCACCAGGGCTGATGAACACTGAAGCTTTCTTT.